Shown below are 6 T cell receptor beta chains from a single sample sequenced in a study of blood T cells in healthy people across ages. Using a J-beta primer mix together with a sample-barcoded 5' primer, a second PCR was run for roughly 7 to 11 cycles. MiXCR, applied by TCRdb to the 5' RACE reads, yields one record per CDR3 protein. The table has about 1 million distinct CDR3 sequences, more than 35% seen once. The sequenced material came from blood. The receptors derive from a woman aged 55-69 years in good health.

In its sample, this clonotype was seen a few times. For the CDR3, the DNA is TGTGCCAGCAGCGTAAGGGGGAACGGCGCCGGGGAGCTGTTTTTT. Its protein is CASSVRGNGAGELFF. The chain links TRBV9 to TRBJ2-2; possibly TRBD1 for D (6 bases). The ends were cut back, 1 base at V and 6 bases at J, with 13 bases in the middle. The CDR3 consists of 15 residues. Germline V gene data show CDR1 as SGDLS and CDR2 as YYNGEE. The whole variable domain, remainder taken from reference TRBV9 and TRBJ2-2, is DSGVTQTPKHLITATGQRVTLRCSPRSGDLSVYWYQQSLDQGLQFLIQYYNGEERAKGNILERFSAQQFPDLHSELNLSSLELGDSALYFCASSVRGNGAGELFFGEGSRLTVL.

The rearrangement links TRBV20-1 to TRBJ1-6, with a possible D match to TRBD1 (6 bases). The CDR3 sequence is 13 residues long. Germline V CDR1 and CDR2: DFQATT, SNEGSKA (reference sequence). V was trimmed by 6 bases and J by 9 bases, leaving 15 bases between them. In DNA, the CDR3 is TGCAGTGCGCACGCAAACAGGGCTTCACCCCTCCACTTT. It specifies CSAHANRASPLHF.

J is TRBJ2-5 and V is TRBV5-1, with TRBD1 matching 9 bases. The CDR3 is 15 amino acids. The V gene end was trimmed by 3 bases and the J gene end by 4 bases; junction bases not matched to a gene: 7. Germline CDR1 is SGHRS and CDR2 is YFSETQ. The CDR3 loop is CASSYGQGRAETQYF. CDR3 nucleotide sequence: TGCGCCAGCAGCTACGGACAGGGGAGAGCAGAGACCCAGTACTTC.

The chain combines TRBV20-1 with TRBJ2-1; 7 bases agree with TRBD2. Germline V gives CDR1 DFQATT, CDR2 SNEGSKA (reference sequence). J gave up 3 bases and V 0 bases, and 8 bases lay outside the gene matches. This CDR3 contains 16 residues. The CDR3, as DNA: TGCAGTGCTAGAGATGTCGCTAGCGGAAGCTACAATGAGCAGTTCTTC. Translated: CSARDVASGSYNEQFF.

This sequence joins TRBV28 and TRBJ2-3, with TRBD1 matching over 7 bases. Unmatched junction bases numbered 10, after V lost 7 bases and J lost 3 bases. CDR1 and CDR2 (germline): MDHEN, SYDVKM. The CDR3 length is 15 residues. The CDR3 sequence is CASTAPTGITDTQYF. CDR3 DNA sequence: TGTGCCAGCACCGCTCCGACAGGGATAACAGATACGCAGTATTTT. Based on the CDR3 plus reference TRBV28 and TRBJ2-3, the full variable domain is DVKVTQSSRYLVKRTGEKVFLECVQDMDHENMFWYRQDPGLGLRLIYFSYDVKMKEKGDIPEGYSVSREKKERFSLILESASTNQTSMYLCASTAPTGITDTQYFGPGTRLTVL.

The CDR3 sequence: CASSLVSPEVSIDNEQFF. CDR3 nucleotides: TGTGCCAGCAGCTTAGTTTCACCGGAGGTCTCTATAGACAATGAGCAGTTCTTC. The chain combines TRBV7-8 with TRBJ2-1, with TRBD2 as a possible D gene (5 bases). V was shortened by 1 base and J by 5 bases, with 21 bases between the two germline ends. The germline CDR1 and CDR2 sequences are SGHVS and FQNEAQ. The length of the CDR3 is 18 residues.